This TCR beta chain came from a study of cytomegalovirus exposure and HLA in healthy donors. General study results and limits: TCR beta V- and J-gene trimming was later associated with a missense DCLRE1C variant.

Details on this clone: Its antigen remains unidentified.

The CDR3 runs to 15 residues. Germline CDR1 and CDR2: MNHEY and SMNVEV (reference sequence). With 2 bases removed from V and 4 bases from J, the gap between germline ends came to 15 bases. The PCR contained 60 Vbeta and 13 Jbeta primers. As handled by the study authors: As a later analysis found, there were 82 million or so unique TCR beta chains, of which about 10 million were shared. Only in-frame clones appear in the TCRdb table, and some are missing; sequencing was by immunoSEQ multiplex PCR. V, J and clone size reflect that table, while D and trimming were determined from the DNA. Found here are around 210,000 clones, around 83% of them singletons; the top ten hold about 0.22%.

The chain carries TRBV27 and TRBJ2-7; D possibly corresponds to TRBD2 (5 bases). This clonotype was obtained from a girl between 2 and 10 years old in good health and CMV-seronegative. Sequencing was done on a sample of PBMCs. The CDR3 reads CASSLASGPPYEQYF. CDR3 in DNA: TGTGCCAGCAGTTTAGCCAGCGGACCCCCTTACGAGCAGTACTTC.